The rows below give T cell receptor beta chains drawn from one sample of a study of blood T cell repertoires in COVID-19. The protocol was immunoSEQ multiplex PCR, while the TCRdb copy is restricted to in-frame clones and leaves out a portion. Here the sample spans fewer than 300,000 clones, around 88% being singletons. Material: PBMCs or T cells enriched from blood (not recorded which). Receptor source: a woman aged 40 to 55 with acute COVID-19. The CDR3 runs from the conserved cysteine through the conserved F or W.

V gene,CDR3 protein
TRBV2,CASSEFRGNSPLHF
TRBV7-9,CASSPRTSGYEQYF
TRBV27,CASSISTSADTQYF
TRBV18,CASSPGDNNYGYTF
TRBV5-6,CASSRQGFSTEAFF
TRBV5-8,CASSLVGRGNEKLFF
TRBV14,CASSRTGGYNEQFF
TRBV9,CASSVAAGTSGRSSYNEQFF
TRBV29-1,CSAGTSGITAETQYF
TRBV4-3,CASSQEVENYGYTF
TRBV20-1,CSASDTYGDYGYTF
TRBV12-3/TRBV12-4,CASRQEGPYGYTF
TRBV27,CASSEHRAKVAFF
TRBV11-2,CASSLDVGVPDTQYF
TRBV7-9,CASGGDSRANQPQHF
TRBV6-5,CASSYLAGGPETQYF
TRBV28,CASSFGQAYTGELFF
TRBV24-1,CATSDRQGTTGANVLTF
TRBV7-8,CASSPRDRGGSPLHF
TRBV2,CATTSGRISYNEQFF
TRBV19,CASSRAGQEGETQYF
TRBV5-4,CASSLRGGASYEQYF
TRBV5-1,CASSLVPGTQETQYF
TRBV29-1,CSVDSGVGTDTQYF
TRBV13,CASRLTGANSGNTIYF
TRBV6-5,CASSRGLPMSYEQYF
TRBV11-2,CASSLAASGRLETQYF
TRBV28,CASRRSDTQYF
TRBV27,CASSFAGGTDTQYF
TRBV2,CASSGPTGSSGNTIYF
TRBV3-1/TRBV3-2,CASSRGTGGDSPLHF
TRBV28,CASSYTGGGSEKLFF
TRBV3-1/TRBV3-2,CASSELGQGNEKLFF
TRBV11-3,CASSSQADTEAFF
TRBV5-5,CASSPRGTGNTEAFF
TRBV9,CASSGGTSGSGETQYF
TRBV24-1,CATSLRTGELFF
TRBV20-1,CSASSGPTYEQYF
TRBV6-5,CASSYGGFGEKLFF